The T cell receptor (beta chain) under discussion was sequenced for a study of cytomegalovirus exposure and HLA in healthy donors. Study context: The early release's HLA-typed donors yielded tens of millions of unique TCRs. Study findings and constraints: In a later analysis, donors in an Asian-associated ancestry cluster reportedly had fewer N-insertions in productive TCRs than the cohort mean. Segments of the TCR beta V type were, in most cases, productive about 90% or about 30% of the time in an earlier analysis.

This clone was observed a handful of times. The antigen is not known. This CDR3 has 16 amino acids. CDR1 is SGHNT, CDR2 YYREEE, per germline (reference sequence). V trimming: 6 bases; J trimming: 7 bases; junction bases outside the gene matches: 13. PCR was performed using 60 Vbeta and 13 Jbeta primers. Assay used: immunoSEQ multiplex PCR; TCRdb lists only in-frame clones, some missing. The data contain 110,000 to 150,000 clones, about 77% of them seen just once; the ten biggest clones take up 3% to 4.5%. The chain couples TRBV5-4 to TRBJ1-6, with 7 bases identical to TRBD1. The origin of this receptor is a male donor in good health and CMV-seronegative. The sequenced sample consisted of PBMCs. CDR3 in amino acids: CASTYSPGQLNSPLHF. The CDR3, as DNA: TGTGCCAGCACCTATTCGCCGGGACAGCTCAATTCACCCCTCCACTTT.